The 16 T cell receptor beta chains below were found in one sample sequenced in a study of cytomegalovirus exposure and HLA in healthy donors. This PCR relied on a set of 60 Vbeta primers and 13 Jbeta primers. Measured with immunoSEQ multiplex PCR; TCRdb has only the in-frame clones, and not every one. The sample shows some 50,000 clones, and more than 0.9% sits with its ten largest clones. Material for sequencing was PBMCs. The source is a woman aged 35 to 49 in good health and CMV-seronegative.

The V and J genes are TRBV9 and TRBJ2-1, with D tentatively TRBD2 (5 bases). Trimming removed 0 bases at V and 2 bases at J, with 9 bases between. CDR1 and CDR2 (germline): SGDLS, YYNGEE. The CDR3 covers 15 residues. CDR3 nucleotides: TGTGCCAGCAGCGTAGTAGCGTCTACCTACAATGAGCAGTTCTTC. Its protein is CASSVVASTYNEQFF.

This sequence joins TRBV9 and TRBJ2-3, with 8 bases that match TRBD2. This CDR3 has 16 amino acids. CDR1 SGDLS and CDR2 YYNGEE come from the germline V gene. V lost 0 bases, J lost 2 bases, and 5 bases stayed unmatched. CDR3 coding DNA: TGTGCCAGCAGCGTAGAGATTAGCGGGACCACAGATACGCAGTATTTT. Encoded protein: CASSVEISGTTDTQYF. The entire variable domain, with the rest obtained from reference TRBV9 and TRBJ2-3, is as follows: DSGVTQTPKHLITATGQRVTLRCSPRSGDLSVYWYQQSLDQGLQFLIQYYNGEERAKGNILERFSAQQFPDLHSELNLSSLELGDSALYFCASSVEISGTTDTQYFGPGTRLTVL.

This rearrangement joins TRBV11-2 to TRBJ2-1, with 8 bases identical to TRBD2. Germline CDR1 SGHAT, CDR2 FQNNGV. Germline trimming cut 2 bases from V and 0 bases from J; bases unmatched to any gene: 0. CDR3 length equals 15 residues. The CDR3, as DNA: TGTGCCAGCAGCTTAAGCGGGAGCTCCTACAATGAGCAGTTCTTC. Translating it yields CASSLSGSSYNEQFF.

The chain uses TRBV19 and TRBJ1-5, with D unresolved. Trimming shortened V by 6 bases and J by 8 bases, and 14 bases separated the two germline ends. This CDR3 has 13 amino acids. The germline gives CDR1 LNHDA, CDR2 SQIVND (reference sequence). CDR3 nucleotide sequence: TGTGCCAGTAGCCCGGGGTCCGAGGAGCCCCAGCATTTT. Its protein product is CASSPGSEEPQHF.

The V call is TRBV2, the J call TRBJ1-2; TRBD1 matches 10 bases. The CDR3 extends over 14 amino acids. The J segment lost 6 bases and the V segment lost 6 bases, leaving 7 bases of the junction unmatched. Germline V gene data show CDR1 as SNHLY and CDR2 as FYNNEI. The CDR3 reads CASSVDRGRNGYTF. The CDR3 DNA reads as TGTGCCAGCAGCGTTGACAGGGGGCGGAATGGCTACACCTTC.

V and J are TRBV18 and TRBJ1-1; TRBD1 matches 8 bases. Germline V gene sequence: CDR1 KGHSH, CDR2 LQKENI. The CDR3 is 15 amino acids. The V segment lost 2 bases and the J segment 4 bases; nucleotides outside the gene matches: 6. The CDR3, as DNA: TGTGCCAGCTCACCAGACAGGGGAGGGGGCACTGAAGCTTTCTTT. Translating it yields CASSPDRGGGTEAFF.

The chain combines TRBV27 with TRBJ2-7; maybe TRBD1 (5 bases). Deletions cut 0 bases from V and 6 bases from J, with 15 bases between. The CDR3 extends over 15 amino acids. Germline values: CDR1 MNHEY, CDR2 SMNVEV (reference sequence). The CDR3 nucleotides are TGTGCCAGCAGTTTATCGGTGGGGCTAGGCGGCGAGCAGTACTTC. Protein: CASSLSVGLGGEQYF.

The chain couples TRBV9 to TRBJ2-7; 9 bases are a match to TRBD1. V shed 1 base, J shed 6 bases, and the junction held 11 bases outside the gene matches. The CDR3 is 16 residues long. Germline values: CDR1 SGDLS, CDR2 YYNGEE. DNA of the CDR3: TGTGCCAGCAGCGTAACCCCGACGACAGGGGGGGGCGAGCAGTACTTC. Translation: CASSVTPTTGGGEQYF.

On this clone itself: This sample includes further DNA sequences coding for the same CDR3. This chain joins TRBV4-2 and TRBJ1-1; a weak D match, TRBD1 (6 bases). Germline assignment: CDR1 LGHNA and CDR2 YNFKEQ. Trimming pared 5 bases from V and 1 base from J, leaving 11 bases between. The CDR3 is 14 amino acids. In nucleotides, the CDR3 is TGTGCCAGCAGCTCGCGACAGGAGAACACTGAAGCTTTCTTT. Translated: CASSSRQENTEAFF.

V gene TRBV18 combines with J gene TRBJ1-1; D uncertain. The CDR3 runs 15 residues. V lost 0 bases and J 1 base, leaving 9 bases between the germline ends. In germline, CDR1 is KGHSH, CDR2 LQKENI. The CDR3 sequence: CASSPPGVKNTEAFF. In DNA form, the CDR3 reads TGTGCCAGCTCACCACCCGGGGTCAAGAACACTGAAGCTTTCTTT.

The chain joins TRBV29-1 to TRBJ2-1; D possibly corresponds to TRBD2 (6 bases). Germline lookup yields CDR1 SQVTM and CDR2 ANQGSEA. V was clipped by 6 bases and J by 1 base, with 13 bases between them. The CDR3 sequence is 14 residues long. The CDR3: CSVGLWLSYNEQFF. The DNA of the CDR3 is TGCAGCGTCGGACTATGGCTGTCCTACAATGAGCAGTTCTTC.

The J gene is TRBJ1-2, the V gene TRBV29-1, with unresolved D. There are 11 residues in the CDR3. V was clipped by 6 bases and J by 3 bases, with 8 bases between them. Germline CDR1 and CDR2: SQVTM and ANQGSEA. CDR3 coding DNA: TGCAGCGTCCGCGAGTACTATGGCTACACCTTC. This translates into CSVREYYGYTF.

This rearrangement joins TRBV13 to TRBJ2-7; TRBD1 agrees at 8 bases. Per the germline V gene, CDR1 is PRHDT and CDR2 is FYEKMQ (reference sequence). V gave up 5 bases and J gave up 0 bases; unmatched junction bases: 9. This CDR3 has 16 amino acids. The DNA for the CDR3 is TGTGCCAGCAGCCCATCCCGTGGGACAGGCTCCTACGAGCAGTACTTC. This codes for CASSPSRGTGSYEQYF.

The chain uses TRBV29-1 and TRBJ1-1; no clear D. Germline assignment: CDR1 SQVTM and CDR2 ANQGSEA. The CDR3 length is 12 residues. With 4 bases removed from V and 2 bases from J, the gap between germline ends came to 8 bases. The CDR3 DNA reads as TGCAGCGTTGGGCAGTACAACACTGAAGCTTTCTTT. It encodes CSVGQYNTEAFF.

The chain joins TRBV9 to TRBJ2-5; D not resolved. The CDR3 extends over 14 amino acids. Germline CDR1 reads SGDLS; CDR2 reads YYNGEE. V was trimmed by 2 bases and J by 0 bases, leaving 8 bases between them. This CDR3 is CASSVSTHQETQYF. DNA of the CDR3: TGTGCCAGCAGCGTTTCGACACACCAAGAGACCCAGTACTTC. Full variable domain (missing parts from reference TRBV9 and TRBJ2-5): DSGVTQTPKHLITATGQRVTLRCSPRSGDLSVYWYQQSLDQGLQFLIQYYNGEERAKGNILERFSAQQFPDLHSELNLSSLELGDSALYFCASSVSTHQETQYFGPGTRLLVL.

V is TRBV5-1 and J is TRBJ2-3, with 7 positions matching TRBD1. V was pared by 4 bases and J by 6 bases, with 11 bases of the junction left unmatched. From germline, CDR1 is SGHRS and CDR2 YFSETQ. There are 15 residues in the CDR3. This CDR3 is CASSTGDPDGDTQYF. DNA of the CDR3: TGCGCCAGCAGCACAGGGGACCCCGATGGGGATACGCAGTATTTT. Full variable domain (missing parts from reference TRBV5-1 and TRBJ2-3): KAGVTQTPRYLIKTRGQQVTLSCSPISGHRSVSWYQQTPGQGLQFLFEYFSETQRNKGNFPGRFSGRQFSNSRSEMNVSTLELGDSALYLCASSTGDPDGDTQYFGPGTRLTVL.